This T cell receptor (beta chain) was found in a study of early stage breast cancer tumors. Study background: Of some 17 invasive breast tumors, about a dozen were hormone receptor-positive, HER2-negative.

On this clone itself: The antigen is unknown.

This CDR3 is 14 amino acids long. Trimming removed 9 bases from V and 4 bases from J; junction bases left unmatched: 12. Germline V CDR1 and CDR2: ENHRY, SYGVKD. Study-wide points: Tumors had roughly 2.5-fold higher T cell density and higher clonality than adjacent normal breast tissue. Most shared enriched TCRB sequences were commonly generated ones.

The method was immunoSEQ multiplex PCR; TCRdb's version includes in-frame clones alone and lacks a portion of them. The repertoire holds tens of thousands of clones, with about 80% as singletons. The sample consisted of blood. This receptor was taken from a person aged 60 to 70 with breast cancer. The rearrangement links TRBV10-3 to TRBJ2-7; 7 nucleotides agree with TRBD2. The CDR3 is CAMRLGREAYEQYF. The CDR3 DNA reads TGTGCCATGAGACTTGGACGGGAGGCTTACGAGCAGTACTTC.